The 32 T cell receptor beta chains below come from one sample, sequenced in a study of T cell repertoires in cytomegalovirus infection. Using its own MiXCR run on the reads, TCRdb lists one record per CDR3 protein. The sample lists some 500,000 distinct CDR3 sequences; 35% to 50% were seen once. For these receptors, no antigen is known. The sample in question was cultured PBMCs, obtained from culture after CMV antigen stimulation. The receptors come from a human donor in good health (CMV status not recorded). Some clones in this sample may be carry-over from other donors' samples.

CDR3 nucleotides: TGTGCCAGCAGTTCCCCTGTGGGGGCCGGGGAGCTGTTTTTT. As protein: CASSSPVGAGELFF. V usage is TRBV7-6 and J usage is TRBJ2-2, with D perhaps TRBD1 or TRBD2 (5 bases each). V was trimmed by 6 bases and J by 6 bases, leaving 14 bases between them. This CDR3 is 14 amino acids long. Germline V gene data show CDR1 as SGHVS and CDR2 as FNYEAQ.

This clonotype was counted between two and nine times. The chain joins TRBV7-6 to TRBJ2-1, with TRBD2 identical over 14 bases. Germline V gene data show CDR1 as SGHVS and CDR2 as FNYEAQ. This CDR3 region has 16 residues. Unmatched junction bases numbered 9, after V lost 5 bases and J lost 9 bases. The CDR3 nucleotides read TGTGCCAGCAGCCCCCGGACTAGCGGGAGGTTGGGTGAGCAGTTCTTC. This translates into CASSPRTSGRLGEQFF.

This clonotype was counted only a few times. V gene TRBV7-2 combines with J gene TRBJ2-7; a weak D match, TRBD1 (5 bases). Per germline, CDR1 SGHTA and CDR2 FQGNSA. Trimming cost V 4 bases and J 7 bases, with 17 bases left between them. CDR3 length: 14 residues. The CDR3 loop reads CASSSRQKPLEQYF. The CDR3 coding sequence is TGTGCCAGCAGCTCTCGACAGAAACCCCTTGAGCAGTACTTC.

This chain uses TRBV6-6 with TRBJ1-5, with 9 nucleotides matching TRBD1. The CDR3 totals 14 residues. The germline CDR1 and CDR2 sequences are MNHNY and SVGAGI (reference sequence). V gave up 6 bases and J gave up 8 bases; unmatched junction bases: 8. As DNA, the CDR3 is TGTGCCAGCAGATCGGGACAGGGCGGGGAGCCCCAGCATTTT. Translation gives CASRSGQGGEPQHF.

V usage is TRBV19 and J usage is TRBJ1-1; 7 bases align to TRBD1. This CDR3 comprises 13 residues. J lost 4 bases, V lost 8 bases, and 7 bases had no gene match. CDR1 is LNHDA and CDR2 is SQIVND in the germline V gene (reference sequence). CDR3 residues: CASEQGWATEAFF. Here the CDR3 DNA reads TGTGCCAGTGAACAGGGGTGGGCCACTGAAGCTTTCTTT.

This clonotype was counted only a few times. The V call is TRBV7-2, the J call TRBJ2-2; D is perhaps TRBD1 or TRBD2 (5 bases each). The CDR3 runs to 15 residues. V lost 2 bases and J lost 0, with 7 bases in between. Germline V lookup: CDR1 SGHTA, CDR2 FQGNSA. CDR3 nucleotides: TGTGCCAGCAGCTTACGGGGACCGAACACCGGGGAGCTGTTTTTT. This translates into CASSLRGPNTGELFF.

This clonotype was detected once. At one of its ends the junction is not consistent with the germline gene, which may arise from a read error. The genes are TRBV20-1 and TRBJ2-7, with D hard to call. There are 13 residues in the CDR3. The germline V gene has CDR1 DFQATT and CDR2 SNEGSKA (reference sequence). The CDR3 nucleotides read TGCAGTGTTAGACCGCGGTCCTACTACGAGCAGTACTTC. Translated, it gives CSVRPRSYYEQYF.

A few counts support this clonotype. DNA of the CDR3: TGTGCCAGCAGCCAAGATGGGTATTACAGGGAAACCATATATTTT. Its protein product is CASSQDGYYRETIYF. The genes are TRBV4-2 and TRBJ1-3, with D tentatively TRBD1 (6 bases). V was trimmed by 0 bases and J by 10 bases, leaving 16 bases between them. The CDR3 is 15 residues long. Germline V gene sequence: CDR1 LGHNA, CDR2 YNFKEQ.

This chain joins TRBV15 and TRBJ2-1; D ambiguous. Per the germline V gene, CDR1 is LNHNV and CDR2 is YYDKDF (reference sequence). This CDR3 contains 12 residues. The germline V and J ends were trimmed by 5 bases and 7 bases, with 9 bases remaining between them. The CDR3 DNA is TGTGCCACCAGCGTGCGGAAGAATGAGCAGTTCTTC. It is translated as CATSVRKNEQFF.

The genes are TRBV5-6 and TRBJ1-4; D might be TRBD1 (5 bases). Germline CDR1 reads SGHDT; CDR2 reads YYEEEE. V lost 10 bases and J lost 1, with 11 bases in between. The CDR3 covers 13 residues. Here the CDR3 DNA reads TGTGCCTCCCAGAGGGGAACTAATGAAAAACTGTTTTTT. This encodes CASQRGTNEKLFF.

This clonotype was seen at least ten times. The chain has TRBV12-3 or TRBV12-4 and TRBJ2-2; TRBD2 might be the D (5 bases). V was cut by 6 bases and J by 5 bases, with 7 bases left in between. CDR3 length equals 12 residues. The CDR3 here is CASSPGTGELFF. The CDR3 region has the DNA TGTGCCAGCAGCCCGGGAACCGGGGAGCTGTTTTTT.

This chain uses TRBV7-6 with TRBJ2-7, with 9 bases fitting TRBD1. CDR1 is SGHVS and CDR2 is FNYEAQ in the germline V gene. The CDR3 covers 17 residues. V lost 3 bases and J lost 1; bases outside the gene matches: 10. CDR3 sequence reads: CASSLEVGQGKSYEQYF. The CDR3 DNA follows: TGTGCCAGCAGCTTGGAAGTTGGACAGGGGAAGTCCTACGAGCAGTACTTC.

This clonotype was counted at least ten times. The chain recombines TRBV5-5 with TRBJ1-4; D is unclear. With 2 bases removed from V and 0 bases from J, the gap between germline ends came to 5 bases. CDR3 size: 14 residues. The germline V gene encodes CDR1 SGHKS and CDR2 YYEKEE (reference sequence). The DNA for the CDR3 is TGTGCCAGCAGCTTTCTGACAACTAATGAAAAACTGTTTTTT. Translated: CASSFLTTNEKLFF.

The chain joins TRBV7-6 to TRBJ2-3; either TRBD1 or TRBD2 may fit D (7 bases each). V lost 3 bases to trimming and J lost 6 bases, with 19 bases between them. This CDR3 contains 16 residues. Germline CDR1 reads SGHVS; CDR2 reads FNYEAQ. This CDR3 reads CASSFPPRGRADTQYF. In DNA form, the CDR3 reads TGTGCCAGCAGCTTCCCTCCCAGGGGGAGGGCGGATACGCAGTATTTT. The entire variable domain, with the rest obtained from reference TRBV7-6 and TRBJ2-3, is as follows: GAGVSQSPRYKVTKRGQDVALRCDPISGHVSLYWYRQALGQGPEFLTYFNYEAQQDKSGLPNDRFSAERPEGSISTLTIQRTEQRDSAMYRCASSFPPRGRADTQYFGPGTRLTVL.

The V call is TRBV7-2, the J call TRBJ2-5, with no clear D. Germline loops: CDR1 SGHTA, CDR2 FQGNSA. The CDR3 length is 12 residues. Trimming pared 5 bases from V and 7 bases from J, leaving 11 bases between. The CDR3 DNA sequence: TGTGCCAGCAGCCCTAGGTGGGGGACCCAGTACTTC. Translated, it gives CASSPRWGTQYF.

This chain connects TRBV20-1 to TRBJ2-1; a weak D match, TRBD1 (5 bases). Germline V CDR1 and CDR2: DFQATT, SNEGSKA (reference sequence). The V end was cut by 1 base, the J end by 7 bases, with 5 bases between. This CDR3 has 11 residues. CDR3: CSARAGNEQFF. The DNA for the CDR3 is TGCAGTGCTAGAGCAGGGAATGAGCAGTTCTTC.

The genes are TRBV5-1 and TRBJ2-7; 8 nucleotides match TRBD2. Per germline, CDR1 SGHRS and CDR2 YFSETQ. This CDR3 is built from 16 residues. J gave up 2 bases and V 4 bases, and 11 bases lay outside the gene matches. CDR3 in amino acids: CASSRDPGGTAYEQYF. DNA for the CDR3: TGCGCCAGCAGCAGGGACCCGGGGGGGACCGCCTACGAGCAGTACTTC.

V is TRBV12-3 or TRBV12-4 and J is TRBJ1-2; D is perhaps TRBD1 (6 bases). The CDR3 runs 14 residues. Trimming removed 6 bases at V and 0 bases at J, with 11 bases between. The CDR3 loop is CASSTNRANYGYTF. In DNA, the CDR3 is TGTGCCAGCAGCACCAACAGGGCTAACTATGGCTACACCTTC.

This sequence joins TRBV2 and TRBJ2-1, with 7 bases fitting TRBD1. V shed 2 bases and J 1 base; nucleotides not matched to a gene: 5. This CDR3 is built from 16 residues. CDR1 SNHLY and CDR2 FYNNEI come from the germline V gene. The CDR3: CASSESYRGSYNEQFF. DNA of the CDR3: TGTGCCAGCAGTGAATCCTACAGGGGATCCTACAATGAGCAGTTCTTC.

This chain connects TRBV27 to TRBJ2-5; tentatively, D is TRBD1 (6 bases). Trimming removed 4 bases from V and 1 base from J, with 25 bases in between. Looked up from germline, CDR1 is MNHEY and CDR2 is SMNVEV (reference sequence). CDR3 length equals 19 residues. The CDR3 DNA reads TGTGCCAGCAGTTACCCGGCTTCACAGGTTAAAGGGGGCCAAGAGACCCAGTACTTC. It yields the protein CASSYPASQVKGGQETQYF.

This clonotype was recorded only once. J is TRBJ2-3 and V is TRBV4-2; 7 positions match TRBD2. The J segment lost 1 base and the V segment lost 0 bases, leaving 4 bases of the junction unmatched. The germline gives CDR1 LGHNA, CDR2 YNFKEQ. The CDR3 length is 16 residues. The CDR3 region has the DNA TGTGCCAGCAGCCAAGAAAGGGCGGGGGGCACAGATACGCAGTATTTT. Amino acid sequence: CASSQERAGGTDTQYF.

V is TRBV7-6 and J is TRBJ2-2; D is possibly TRBD2 (8 bases). The V gene lost 5 bases and the J gene lost 4 bases, with 23 bases spanning the gap. The CDR3 totals 18 residues. Per the germline V gene, CDR1 is SGHVS and CDR2 is FNYEAQ. CDR3 residues: CASSPYGTAGGGTGELFF. Here the CDR3 DNA reads TGTGCCAGCAGCCCGTACGGGACAGCCGGGGGGGGCACCGGGGAGCTGTTTTTT.

The chain recombines TRBV12-5 with TRBJ2-7; TRBD2 matches at 12 bases. CDR1 LGHNT and CDR2 FRNRAP come from the germline V gene. This CDR3 is 16 amino acids long. The V segment lost 1 base and the J segment 3 bases; nucleotides outside the gene matches: 4. CDR3 nucleotides: TGTGCTAGTGGTTTGGCTCTAGCGGGAGGGTTCTACGAGCAGTACTTC. This translates into CASGLALAGGFYEQYF.

V and J are TRBV7-4 and TRBJ2-2; D gene unclear. Germline values: CDR1 SGHVT, CDR2 SQSDAQ. V lost 5 bases and J lost 6, with 10 bases in between. This CDR3 spans 13 amino acids. In DNA, the CDR3 is TGTGCCAGCAGCCCTTTCCTCCCCGGGGAGCTGTTTTTT. It encodes CASSPFLPGELFF.

This clonotype showed up just a few times. The V and J genes are TRBV7-9 and TRBJ2-1; 10 positions agree with TRBD2. After removal of 5 bases from V and 7 bases from J, the junction contained 8 bases not matched to a gene. CDR1 is SEHNR, CDR2 FQNEAQ, per germline (reference sequence). This CDR3 has 15 amino acids. The CDR3, as DNA: TGTGCCAGCAGCAAACCCCTAGCGGGGGCGAATGAGCAGTTCTTC. Residues: CASSKPLAGANEQFF.

The chain employs TRBV11-2 and TRBJ2-4; perhaps TRBD1 as D (6 bases). The CDR3 contains 16 residues. The germline gives CDR1 SGHAT, CDR2 FQNNGV. The ends were cut back, 8 bases at V and 8 bases at J, with 25 bases in the middle. This CDR3 is CASSRSGTLIGDIQYF. CDR3 in DNA: TGTGCCAGCTCCCGATCCGGGACACTGATCGGGGACATTCAGTACTTC.

The DNA of the CDR3 is TGTGCTAGTGGGACAGCGCCGTCCACCGGGGAGCTGTTTTTT. Its translation: CASGTAPSTGELFF. V is TRBV12-5 and J is TRBJ2-2; possibly TRBD1 for D (5 bases). The CDR3 is 14 amino acids. The germline V and J ends were trimmed by 6 bases and 4 bases, with 12 bases remaining between them. Germline CDR1 and CDR2: LGHNT and FRNRAP.

The chain employs TRBV29-1 and TRBJ2-2, with D possibly matching TRBD1 (6 bases). The CDR3 extends over 17 amino acids. Trimming removed 0 bases at V and 1 base at J, with 15 bases between. Germline lookup yields CDR1 SQVTM and CDR2 ANQGSEA. The CDR3 DNA sequence: TGCAGCGTTGAAGACCCCTTTACAGGGAAGAACACCGGGGAGCTGTTTTTT. Translating it yields CSVEDPFTGKNTGELFF.

The genes are TRBV5-6 and TRBJ2-5, with unresolved D. The germline CDR1 and CDR2 sequences are SGHDT and YYEEEE. Between the trimmed V and J ends, which lost 1 base and 5 bases, there was a span of 15 bases. The length of the CDR3 is 15 residues. The CDR3 loop reads CASSLTHGYRETQYF. The CDR3 region has the DNA TGTGCCAGCAGCTTGACACACGGATATCGGGAGACCCAGTACTTC.

A few counts support this clonotype. CDR3 coding DNA: TGTGCCAGCAGCTTCTTTATTCGTACGGGGTTTAGCTCCTACAATGAGCAGTTCTTC. Its protein product is CASSFFIRTGFSSYNEQFF. V and J are TRBV7-8 and TRBJ2-1; TRBD2 might be the D (5 bases). Germline lookup yields CDR1 SGHVS and CDR2 FQNEAQ. V was clipped by 3 bases and J by 0 bases, with 21 bases between them. This CDR3 contains 19 residues.

The chain combines TRBV28 with TRBJ1-2; 7 bases agree with TRBD1. The germline CDR1 and CDR2 sequences are MDHEN and SYDVKM. The CDR3 is made up of 15 amino acids. Trimming took 5 bases from V and 4 from J; bases not matched to a gene: 10. CDR3 sequence (DNA): TGTGCCAGCAGTCGTGTGGGGGACAGAAGCTATGGCTACACCTTC. Amino acids: CASSRVGDRSYGYTF.

The J gene is TRBJ2-7, the V gene TRBV6-1, with 9 positions matching TRBD2. Trimming cost V 6 bases and J 5 bases; bases outside gene matches: 5. The CDR3 length is 13 residues. CDR1 and CDR2 from the germline V gene are MNHNS and SASEGT. The CDR3 DNA sequence: TGTGCCAGCAGGGCGATAGCGGGAGACGAGCAGTACTTC. Translation gives CASRAIAGDEQYF.